The sample holds many counts of the clone carrying this T cell receptor (beta chain). This sample was included in a study of early T cells in non-severe SARS-CoV-2 infection. TCRdb reprocessed the 5' RACE reads with MiXCR, giving one entry per CDR3 protein. The sample contains about 27,000 distinct CDR3 sequences, roughly 4.6% of which appear only once. The sample consisted of whole blood. This sequence originates from an adult who was a healthcare worker with PCR-confirmed SARS-CoV-2 infection or an uninfected control (not recorded which).

The DNA for the CDR3 is TGTGCCAGCAGTGAAGCCGGGACAGGACGGGAGACCCAGTACTTC. As protein: CASSEAGTGRETQYF. V usage is TRBV6-1 and J usage is TRBJ2-5; TRBD1 agrees at 8 bases. V dropped 0 bases and J dropped 5; count of bases not matched to a gene: 5. This CDR3 region has 15 residues. Germline V gene data show CDR1 as MNHNS and CDR2 as SASEGT.